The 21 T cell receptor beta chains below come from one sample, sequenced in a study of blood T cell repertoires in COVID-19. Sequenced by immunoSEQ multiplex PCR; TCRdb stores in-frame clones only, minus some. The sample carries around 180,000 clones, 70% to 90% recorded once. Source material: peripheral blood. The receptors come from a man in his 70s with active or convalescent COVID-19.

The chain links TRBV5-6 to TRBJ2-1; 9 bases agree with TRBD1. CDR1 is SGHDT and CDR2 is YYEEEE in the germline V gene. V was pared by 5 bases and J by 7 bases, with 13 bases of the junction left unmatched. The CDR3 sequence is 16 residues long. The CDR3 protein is CASSGRDRAGTNEQFF. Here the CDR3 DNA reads TGTGCCAGCAGTGGGCGGGACAGGGCCGGAACGAATGAGCAGTTCTTC.

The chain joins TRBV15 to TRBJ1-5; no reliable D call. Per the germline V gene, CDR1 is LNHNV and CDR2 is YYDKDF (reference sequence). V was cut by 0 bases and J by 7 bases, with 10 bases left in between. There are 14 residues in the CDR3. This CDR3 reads CATSRDLPSQPQHF. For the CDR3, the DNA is TGTGCCACCAGCAGAGATCTCCCAAGCCAGCCCCAGCATTTT. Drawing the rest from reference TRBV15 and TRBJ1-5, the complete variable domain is DAMVIQNPRYQVTQFGKPVTLSCSQTLNHNVMYWYQQKSSQAPKLLFHYYDKDFNNEADTPDNFQSRRPNTSFCFLDIRSPGLGDTAMYLCATSRDLPSQPQHFGDGTRLSIL.

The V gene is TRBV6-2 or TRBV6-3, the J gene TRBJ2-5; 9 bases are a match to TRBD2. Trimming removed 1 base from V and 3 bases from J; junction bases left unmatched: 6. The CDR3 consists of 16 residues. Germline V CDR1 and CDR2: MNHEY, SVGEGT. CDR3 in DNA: TGTGCCAGCAGTTACTTAGCGGGAGTCGAGAAAGAGACCCAGTACTTC. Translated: CASSYLAGVEKETQYF.

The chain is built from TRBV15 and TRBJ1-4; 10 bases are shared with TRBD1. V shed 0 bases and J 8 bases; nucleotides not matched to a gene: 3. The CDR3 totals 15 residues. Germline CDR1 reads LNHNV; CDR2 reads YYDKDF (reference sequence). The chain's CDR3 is CATSREDRGREKLFF. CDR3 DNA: TGTGCCACCAGCAGAGAAGACAGGGGGCGGGAAAAACTGTTTTTT.

The CDR3 loop is CASSHLRGGGRTGELFF. The CDR3 nucleotides read TGCGCCAGCAGCCACCTCCGGGGCGGCGGGAGGACCGGGGAGCTGTTTTTT. The chain carries TRBV4-3 and TRBJ2-2; TRBD2 matches at 8 bases. Germline CDR1 reads LGHNA; CDR2 reads YSLEER. V lost 3 bases to trimming and J lost 5 bases; unmatched junction nucleotides: 11. CDR3 length: 17 residues.

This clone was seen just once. CDR3: CASSAEGHTTDTQYF. CDR3 DNA sequence: TGTGCCAGCAGCGCAGAGGGACATACCACAGATACGCAGTATTTT. V gene TRBV9 combines with J gene TRBJ2-3; D is possibly TRBD1 (6 bases). Germline V gives CDR1 SGDLS, CDR2 YYNGEE. Trimming pared 3 bases from V and 2 bases from J, leaving 13 bases between. There are 15 residues in the CDR3.

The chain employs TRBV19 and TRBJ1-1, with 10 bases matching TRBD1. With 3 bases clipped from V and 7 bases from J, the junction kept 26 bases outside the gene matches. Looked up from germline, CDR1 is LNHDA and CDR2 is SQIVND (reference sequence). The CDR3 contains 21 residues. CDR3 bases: TGTGCCAGTAGTATTCGGGCCCCGGGGCTGCGTCGGGACAGGGGCCCACTTGAAGCTTTCTTT. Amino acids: CASSIRAPGLRRDRGPLEAFF.

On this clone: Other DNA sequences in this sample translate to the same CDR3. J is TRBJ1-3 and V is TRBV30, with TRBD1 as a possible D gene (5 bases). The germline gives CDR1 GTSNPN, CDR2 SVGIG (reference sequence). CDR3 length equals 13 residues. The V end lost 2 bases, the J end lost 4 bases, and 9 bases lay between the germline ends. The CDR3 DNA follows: TGTGCCTGGAGTACAGGATCGGGAAACACCATATATTTT. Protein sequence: CAWSTGSGNTIYF.

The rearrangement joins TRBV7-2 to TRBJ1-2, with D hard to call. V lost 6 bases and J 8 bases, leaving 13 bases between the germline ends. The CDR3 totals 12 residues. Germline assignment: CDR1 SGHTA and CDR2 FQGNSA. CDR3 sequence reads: CASRQGRGGYTF. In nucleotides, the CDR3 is TGTGCCAGCAGGCAAGGACGCGGGGGCTACACCTTC.

CDR3 bases: TGTGCCAGCAGTTCAACAATCACAGGGGGACTGTTTTTT. Its protein product is CASSSTITGGLFF. The rearrangement joins TRBV2 to TRBJ1-4; 8 bases map to TRBD1. The J segment lost 13 bases and the V segment lost 5 bases, leaving 9 bases of the junction unmatched. Germline V CDR1 and CDR2: SNHLY, FYNNEI. The CDR3 is 13 amino acids.

CDR3 sequence: CASSLALDGRRISYEQYF. The CDR3 DNA follows: TGTGCCAGCAGCTTAGCGCTTGACGGTAGGCGGATTTCCTACGAGCAGTACTTC. The chain joins TRBV7-8 to TRBJ2-7; no reliable D call. The V and J ends lost 0 bases and 1 base respectively, with 19 bases between them. This CDR3 region has 18 residues. The germline gives CDR1 SGHVS, CDR2 FQNEAQ.

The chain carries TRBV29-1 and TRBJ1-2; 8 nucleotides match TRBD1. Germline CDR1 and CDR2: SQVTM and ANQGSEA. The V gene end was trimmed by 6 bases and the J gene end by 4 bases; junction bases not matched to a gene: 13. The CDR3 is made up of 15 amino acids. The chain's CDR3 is CSVQGASNAGYGYTF. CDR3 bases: TGCAGCGTCCAGGGGGCTTCGAACGCGGGCTATGGCTACACCTTC.

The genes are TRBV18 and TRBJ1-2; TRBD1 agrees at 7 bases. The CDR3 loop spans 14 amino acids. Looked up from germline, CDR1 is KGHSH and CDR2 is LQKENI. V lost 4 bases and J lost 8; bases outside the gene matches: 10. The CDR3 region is CASSHDRVVSGYTF. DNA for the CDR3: TGTGCCAGCTCACACGACAGGGTAGTTAGCGGCTACACCTTC.

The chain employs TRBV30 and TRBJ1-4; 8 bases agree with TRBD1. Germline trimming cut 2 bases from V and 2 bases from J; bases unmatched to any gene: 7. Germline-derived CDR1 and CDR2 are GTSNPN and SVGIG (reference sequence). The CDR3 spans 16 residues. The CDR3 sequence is CAWSSGQGLTNEKLFF. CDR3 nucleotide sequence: TGTGCCTGGAGTAGTGGACAGGGACTCACTAATGAAAAACTGTTTTTT.

The CDR3 DNA sequence: TGTGCCAGCAGTTCAGGACATGCCCTGTACTTC. It yields the protein CASSSGHALYF. The chain links TRBV6-5 to TRBJ2-7; tentatively, D is TRBD1 (5 bases). The CDR3 contains 11 residues. V dropped 4 bases and J dropped 12 bases, with 13 bases sitting between them. Germline V gene lookup returns CDR1 MNHEY and CDR2 SVGAGI.

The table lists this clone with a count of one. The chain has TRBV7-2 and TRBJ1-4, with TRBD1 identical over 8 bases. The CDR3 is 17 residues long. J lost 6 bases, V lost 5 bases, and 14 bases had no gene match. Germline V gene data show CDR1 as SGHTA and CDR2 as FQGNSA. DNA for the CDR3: TGTGCCAGCAGCCCGCGCCCGACAGGGGCCTCTGATGAAAAACTGTTTTTT. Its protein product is CASSPRPTGASDEKLFF.

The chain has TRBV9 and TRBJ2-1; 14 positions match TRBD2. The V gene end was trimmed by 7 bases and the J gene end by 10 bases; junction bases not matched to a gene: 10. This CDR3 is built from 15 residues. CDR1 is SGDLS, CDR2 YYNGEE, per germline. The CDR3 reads CASAPGTSGGLEQFF. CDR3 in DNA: TGTGCCAGCGCGCCCGGGACTAGCGGGGGATTGGAGCAGTTCTTC.

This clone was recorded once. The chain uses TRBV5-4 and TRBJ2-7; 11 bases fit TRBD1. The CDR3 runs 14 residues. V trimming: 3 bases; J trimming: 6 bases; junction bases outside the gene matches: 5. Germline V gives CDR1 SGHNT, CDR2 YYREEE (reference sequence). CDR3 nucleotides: TGTGCCAGCAGCTGGGACAGGGGGAGCGGCGAGCAGTACTTC. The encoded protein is CASSWDRGSGEQYF.

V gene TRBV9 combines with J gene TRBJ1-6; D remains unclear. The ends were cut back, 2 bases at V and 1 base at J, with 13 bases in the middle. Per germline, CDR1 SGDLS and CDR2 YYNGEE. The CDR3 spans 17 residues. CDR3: CASSVDPRGSYNSPLHF. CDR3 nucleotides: TGTGCCAGCAGCGTGGACCCTCGGGGATCCTATAATTCACCCCTCCACTTT. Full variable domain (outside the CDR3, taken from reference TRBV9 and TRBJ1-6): DSGVTQTPKHLITATGQRVTLRCSPRSGDLSVYWYQQSLDQGLQFLIQYYNGEERAKGNILERFSAQQFPDLHSELNLSSLELGDSALYFCASSVDPRGSYNSPLHFGNGTRLTVT.

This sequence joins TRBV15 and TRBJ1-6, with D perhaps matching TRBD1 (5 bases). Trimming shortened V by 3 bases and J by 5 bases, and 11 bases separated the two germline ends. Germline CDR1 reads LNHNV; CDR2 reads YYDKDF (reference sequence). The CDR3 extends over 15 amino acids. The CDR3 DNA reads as TGTGCCACCAGCAGGGACAAGGGTCATAATTCACCCCTCCACTTT. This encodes CATSRDKGHNSPLHF.

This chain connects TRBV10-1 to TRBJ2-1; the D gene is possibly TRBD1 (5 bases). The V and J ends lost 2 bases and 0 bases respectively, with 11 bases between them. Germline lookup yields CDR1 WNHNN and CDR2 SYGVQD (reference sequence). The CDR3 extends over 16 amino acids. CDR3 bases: TGCGCCAGCAGTGAGCAGCAGGGAAGCTCCTACAATGAGCAGTTCTTC. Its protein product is CASSEQQGSSYNEQFF.